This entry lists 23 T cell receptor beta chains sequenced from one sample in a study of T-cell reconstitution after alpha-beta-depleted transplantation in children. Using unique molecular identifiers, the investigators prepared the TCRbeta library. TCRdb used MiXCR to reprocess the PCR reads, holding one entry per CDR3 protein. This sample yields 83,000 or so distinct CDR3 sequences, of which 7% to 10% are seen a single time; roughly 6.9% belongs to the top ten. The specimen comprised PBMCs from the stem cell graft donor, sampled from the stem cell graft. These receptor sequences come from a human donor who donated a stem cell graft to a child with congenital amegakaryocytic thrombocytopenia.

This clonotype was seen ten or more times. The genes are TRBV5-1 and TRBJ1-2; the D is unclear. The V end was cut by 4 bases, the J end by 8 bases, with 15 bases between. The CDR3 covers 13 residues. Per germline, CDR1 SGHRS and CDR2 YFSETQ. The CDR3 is CASSPDLERGYTF. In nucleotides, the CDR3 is TGCGCCAGCAGCCCAGACCTAGAACGGGGCTACACCTTC. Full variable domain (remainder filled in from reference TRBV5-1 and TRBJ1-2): KAGVTQTPRYLIKTRGQQVTLSCSPISGHRSVSWYQQTPGQGLQFLFEYFSETQRNKGNFPGRFSGRQFSNSRSEMNVSTLELGDSALYLCASSPDLERGYTFGSGTRLTVV.

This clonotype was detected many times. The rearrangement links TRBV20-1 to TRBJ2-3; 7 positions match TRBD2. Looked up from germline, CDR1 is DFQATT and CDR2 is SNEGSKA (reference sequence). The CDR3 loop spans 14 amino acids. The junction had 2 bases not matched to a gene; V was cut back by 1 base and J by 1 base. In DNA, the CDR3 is TGCAGTGCTAGAGCCACTAGCGGCACAGATACGCAGTATTTT. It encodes CSARATSGTDTQYF.

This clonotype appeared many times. CDR3 nucleotides: TGCAGTGCTAGATCTAGCGGGGGGGGAGACGGCGGGGAGCTGTTTTTT. Its protein product is CSARSSGGGDGGELFF. This chain connects TRBV20-1 to TRBJ2-2, with 12 bases identical to TRBD2. Germline V CDR1 and CDR2: DFQATT, SNEGSKA (reference sequence). J was trimmed by 7 bases and V by 2 bases; bases with no gene match: 8. CDR3 length equals 16 residues.

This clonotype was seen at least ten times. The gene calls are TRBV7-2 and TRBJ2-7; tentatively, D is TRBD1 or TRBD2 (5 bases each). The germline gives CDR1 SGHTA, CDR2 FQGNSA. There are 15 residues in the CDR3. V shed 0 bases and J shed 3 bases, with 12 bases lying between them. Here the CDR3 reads CASSLAWGSVYEQYF. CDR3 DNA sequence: TGTGCCAGCAGCTTAGCCTGGGGGAGTGTCTACGAGCAGTACTTC. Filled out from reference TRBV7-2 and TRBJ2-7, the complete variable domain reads GAGVSQSPSNKVTEKGKDVELRCDPISGHTALYWYRQSLGQGLEFLIYFQGNSAPDKSGLPSDRFSAERTGGSVSTLTIQRTQQEDSAVYLCASSLAWGSVYEQYFGPGTRLTVT.

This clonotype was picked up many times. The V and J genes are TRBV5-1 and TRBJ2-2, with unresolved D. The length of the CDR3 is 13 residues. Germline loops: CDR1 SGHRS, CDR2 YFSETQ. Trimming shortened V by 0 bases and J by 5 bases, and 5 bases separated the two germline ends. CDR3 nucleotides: TGCGCCAGCAGCTTGGGTCCTACCGGGGAGCTGTTTTTT. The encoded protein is CASSLGPTGELFF. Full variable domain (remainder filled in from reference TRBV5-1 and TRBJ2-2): KAGVTQTPRYLIKTRGQQVTLSCSPISGHRSVSWYQQTPGQGLQFLFEYFSETQRNKGNFPGRFSGRQFSNSRSEMNVSTLELGDSALYLCASSLGPTGELFFGEGSRLTVL.

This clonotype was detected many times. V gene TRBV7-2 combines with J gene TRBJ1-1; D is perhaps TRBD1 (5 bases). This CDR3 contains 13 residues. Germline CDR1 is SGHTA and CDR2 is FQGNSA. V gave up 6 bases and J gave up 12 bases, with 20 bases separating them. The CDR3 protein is CASSYGEETDPFF. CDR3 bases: TGTGCCAGCAGTTACGGAGAGGAGACAGATCCTTTCTTT.

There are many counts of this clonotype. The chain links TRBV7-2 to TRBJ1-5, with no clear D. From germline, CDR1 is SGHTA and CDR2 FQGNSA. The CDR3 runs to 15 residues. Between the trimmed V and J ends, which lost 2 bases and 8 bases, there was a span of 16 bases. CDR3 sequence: CASSLRAARAEPQHF. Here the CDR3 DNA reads TGTGCCAGCAGCTTAAGGGCGGCGAGGGCAGAGCCCCAGCATTTT. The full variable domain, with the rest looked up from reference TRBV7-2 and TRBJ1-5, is GAGVSQSPSNKVTEKGKDVELRCDPISGHTALYWYRQSLGQGLEFLIYFQGNSAPDKSGLPSDRFSAERTGGSVSTLTIQRTQQEDSAVYLCASSLRAARAEPQHFGDGTRLSIL.

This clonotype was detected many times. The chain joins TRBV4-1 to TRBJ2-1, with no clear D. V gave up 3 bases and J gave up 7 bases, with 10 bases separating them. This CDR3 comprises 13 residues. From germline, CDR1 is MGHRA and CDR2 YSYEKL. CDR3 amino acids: CASSQIQTNEQFF. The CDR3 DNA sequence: TGCGCCAGCAGCCAGATCCAAACGAATGAGCAGTTCTTC.

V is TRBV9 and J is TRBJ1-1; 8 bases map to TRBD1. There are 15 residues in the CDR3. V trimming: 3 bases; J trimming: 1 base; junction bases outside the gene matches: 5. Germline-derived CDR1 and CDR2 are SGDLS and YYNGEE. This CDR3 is CASSASTGENTEAFF. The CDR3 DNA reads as TGTGCCAGCAGCGCATCGACAGGGGAGAACACTGAAGCTTTCTTT.

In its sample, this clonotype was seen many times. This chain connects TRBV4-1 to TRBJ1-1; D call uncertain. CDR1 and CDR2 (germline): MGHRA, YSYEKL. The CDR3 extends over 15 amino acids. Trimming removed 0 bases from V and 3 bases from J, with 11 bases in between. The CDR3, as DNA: TGCGCCAGCAGCCAAGAGCCAGCCCCGGACACTGAAGCTTTCTTT. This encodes CASSQEPAPDTEAFF.

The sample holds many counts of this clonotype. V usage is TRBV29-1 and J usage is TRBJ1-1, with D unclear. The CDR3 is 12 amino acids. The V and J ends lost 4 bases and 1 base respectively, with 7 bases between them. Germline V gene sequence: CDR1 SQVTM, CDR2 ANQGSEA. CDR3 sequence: CSVVPPNTEAFF. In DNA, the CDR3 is TGCAGCGTTGTTCCTCCGAACACTGAAGCTTTCTTT.

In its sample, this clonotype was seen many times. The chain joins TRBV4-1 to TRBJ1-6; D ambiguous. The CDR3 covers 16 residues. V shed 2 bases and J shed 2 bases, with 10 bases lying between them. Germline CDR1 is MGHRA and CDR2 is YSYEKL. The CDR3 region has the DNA TGCGCCAGCAGCCAACAGTTTACAGCCTATAATTCACCCCTCCACTTT. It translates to CASSQQFTAYNSPLHF.

This CDR3 reads CASSPQGDGYTF. The CDR3 region has the DNA TGTGCCAGCAGTCCACAGGGGGATGGCTACACCTTC. The genes are TRBV12-3 or TRBV12-4 and TRBJ1-2; 8 bases are a match to TRBD1. J gave up 6 bases and V 5 bases, and 2 bases lay outside the gene matches. CDR3 size: 12 residues.

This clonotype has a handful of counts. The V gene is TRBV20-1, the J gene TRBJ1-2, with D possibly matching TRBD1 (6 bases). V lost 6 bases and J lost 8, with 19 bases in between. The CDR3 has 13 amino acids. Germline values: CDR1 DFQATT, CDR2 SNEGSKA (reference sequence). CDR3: CSAQPGVGGGYTF. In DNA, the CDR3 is TGCAGTGCCCAACCAGGGGTCGGGGGAGGCTACACCTTC.

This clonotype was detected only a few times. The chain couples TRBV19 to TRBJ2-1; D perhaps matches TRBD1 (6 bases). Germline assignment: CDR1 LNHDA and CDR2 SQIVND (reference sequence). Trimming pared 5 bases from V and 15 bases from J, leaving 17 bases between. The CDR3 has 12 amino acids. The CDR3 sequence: CASSDTTGRGFF. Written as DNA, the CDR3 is TGTGCCAGTAGTGACACGACAGGCAGGGGGTTCTTC.

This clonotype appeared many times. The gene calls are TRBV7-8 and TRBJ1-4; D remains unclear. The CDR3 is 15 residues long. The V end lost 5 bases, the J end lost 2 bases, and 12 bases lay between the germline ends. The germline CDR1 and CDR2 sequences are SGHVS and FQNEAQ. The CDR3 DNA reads TGTGCCAGCAGCCCCCGTGTGGGGACTAATGAAAAACTGTTTTTT. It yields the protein CASSPRVGTNEKLFF.

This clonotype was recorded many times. The CDR3 protein is CASSFSTAGTEQYF. CDR3 nucleotides: TGTGCCAGCAGCTTTAGTACGGCAGGGACTGAGCAGTACTTC. This chain uses TRBV5-5 with TRBJ2-7; a possible D gene is TRBD2 (6 bases). V was pared by 2 bases and J by 7 bases, with 16 bases between. This CDR3 has 14 amino acids. The germline gives CDR1 SGHKS, CDR2 YYEKEE (reference sequence).

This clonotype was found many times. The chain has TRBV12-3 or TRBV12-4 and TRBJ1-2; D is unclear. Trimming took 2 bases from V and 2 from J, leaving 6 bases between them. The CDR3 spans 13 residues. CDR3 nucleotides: TGTGCCAGCAGTTTATCCCAAAACTATGGCTACACCTTC. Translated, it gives CASSLSQNYGYTF.

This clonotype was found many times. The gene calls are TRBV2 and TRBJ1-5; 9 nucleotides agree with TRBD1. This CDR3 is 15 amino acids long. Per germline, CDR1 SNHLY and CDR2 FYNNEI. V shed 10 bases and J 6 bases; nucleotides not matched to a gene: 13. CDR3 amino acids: CATSLGQGQIQPQHF. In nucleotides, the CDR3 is TGTGCCACCTCGCTGGGACAGGGACAGATTCAGCCCCAGCATTTT.

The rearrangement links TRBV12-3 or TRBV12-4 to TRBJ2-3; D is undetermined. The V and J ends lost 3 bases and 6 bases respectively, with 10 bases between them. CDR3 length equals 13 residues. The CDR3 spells CASSFLGTDTQYF. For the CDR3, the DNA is TGTGCCAGCAGTTTTCTGGGAACTGATACGCAGTATTTT.

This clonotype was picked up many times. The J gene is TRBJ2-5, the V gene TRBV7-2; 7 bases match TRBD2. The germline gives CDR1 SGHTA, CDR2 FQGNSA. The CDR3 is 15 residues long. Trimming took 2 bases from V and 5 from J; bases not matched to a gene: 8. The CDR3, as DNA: TGTGCCAGCAGCTTAAGGCGGGAGAGCCGGGAGACCCAGTACTTC. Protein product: CASSLRRESRETQYF.

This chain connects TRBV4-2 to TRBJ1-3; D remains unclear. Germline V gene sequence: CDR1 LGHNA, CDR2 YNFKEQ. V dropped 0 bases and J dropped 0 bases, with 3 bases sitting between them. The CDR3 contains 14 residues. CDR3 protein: CASSQDSSGNTIYF. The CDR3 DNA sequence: TGTGCCAGCAGCCAAGACAGCTCTGGAAACACCATATATTTT.

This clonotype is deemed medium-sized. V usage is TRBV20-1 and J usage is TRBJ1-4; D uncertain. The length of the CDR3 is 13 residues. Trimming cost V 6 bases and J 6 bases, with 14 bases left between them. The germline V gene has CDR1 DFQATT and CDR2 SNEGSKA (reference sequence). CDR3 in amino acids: CSAVARRDEKLFF. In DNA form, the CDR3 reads TGCAGTGCCGTAGCGAGGAGAGATGAAAAACTGTTTTTT.